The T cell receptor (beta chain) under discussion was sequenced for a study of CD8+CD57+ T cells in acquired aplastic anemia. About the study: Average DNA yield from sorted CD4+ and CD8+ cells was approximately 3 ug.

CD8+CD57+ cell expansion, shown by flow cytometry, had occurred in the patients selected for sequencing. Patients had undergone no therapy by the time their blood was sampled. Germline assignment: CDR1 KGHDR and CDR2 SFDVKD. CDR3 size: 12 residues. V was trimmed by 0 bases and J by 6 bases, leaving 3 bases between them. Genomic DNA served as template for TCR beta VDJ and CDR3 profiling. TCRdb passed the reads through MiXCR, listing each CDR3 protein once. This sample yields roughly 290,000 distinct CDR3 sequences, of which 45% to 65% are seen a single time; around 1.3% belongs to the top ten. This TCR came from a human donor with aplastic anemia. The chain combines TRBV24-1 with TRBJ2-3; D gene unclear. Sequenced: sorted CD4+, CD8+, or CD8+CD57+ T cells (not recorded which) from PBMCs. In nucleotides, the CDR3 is TGTGCCACCAGTGATTTGCGCGATACGCAGTATTTT. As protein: CATSDLRDTQYF.